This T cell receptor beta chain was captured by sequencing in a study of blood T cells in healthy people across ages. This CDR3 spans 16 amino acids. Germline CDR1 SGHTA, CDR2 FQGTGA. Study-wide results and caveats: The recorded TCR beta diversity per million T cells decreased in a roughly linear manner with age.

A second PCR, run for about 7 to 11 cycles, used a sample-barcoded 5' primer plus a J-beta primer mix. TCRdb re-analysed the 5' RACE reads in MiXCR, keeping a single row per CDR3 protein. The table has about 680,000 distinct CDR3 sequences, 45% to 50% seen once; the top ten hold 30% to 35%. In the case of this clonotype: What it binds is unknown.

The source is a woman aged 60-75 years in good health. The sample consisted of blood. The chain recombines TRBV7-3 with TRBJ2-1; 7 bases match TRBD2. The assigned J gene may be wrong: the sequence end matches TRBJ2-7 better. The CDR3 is CASSLTAGAAYNEQYF. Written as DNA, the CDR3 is TGTGCCAGCAGCTTAACGGCGGGAGCCGCCTACAATGAGCAGTACTTC.